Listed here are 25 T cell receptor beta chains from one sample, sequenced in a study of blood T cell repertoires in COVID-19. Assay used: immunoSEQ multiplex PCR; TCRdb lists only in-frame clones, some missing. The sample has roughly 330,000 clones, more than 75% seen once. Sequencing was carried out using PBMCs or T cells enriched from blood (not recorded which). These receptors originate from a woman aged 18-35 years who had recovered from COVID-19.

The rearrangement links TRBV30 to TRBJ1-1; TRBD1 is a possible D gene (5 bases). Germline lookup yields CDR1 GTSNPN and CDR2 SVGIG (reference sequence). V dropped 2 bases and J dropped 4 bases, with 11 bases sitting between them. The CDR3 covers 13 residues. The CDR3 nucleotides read TGTGCCTGGAGTTCTGTCGGGGGCACTGAAGCTTTCTTT. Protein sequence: CAWSSVGGTEAFF.

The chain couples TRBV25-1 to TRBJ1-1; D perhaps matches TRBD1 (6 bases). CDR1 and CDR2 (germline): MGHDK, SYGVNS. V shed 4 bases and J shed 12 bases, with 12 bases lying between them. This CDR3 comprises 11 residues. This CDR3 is CASSAGGGSFF. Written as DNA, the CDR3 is TGTGCCAGCAGTGCGGGGGGCGGGTCTTTCTTT. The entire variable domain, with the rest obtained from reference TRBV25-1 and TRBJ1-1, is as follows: EADIYQTPRYLVIGTGKKITLECSQTMGHDKMYWYQQDPGMELHLIHYSYGVNSTEKGDLSSESTVSRIRTEHFPLTLESARPSHTSQYLCASSAGGGSFFGQGTRLTVV.

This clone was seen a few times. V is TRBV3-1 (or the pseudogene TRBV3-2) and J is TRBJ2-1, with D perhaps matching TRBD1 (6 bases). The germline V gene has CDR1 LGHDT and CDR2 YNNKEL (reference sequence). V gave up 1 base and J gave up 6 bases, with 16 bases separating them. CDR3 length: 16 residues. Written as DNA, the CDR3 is TGTGCCAGCAGCCAAGTTCCCGGACAGCCACCCAATGAGCAGTTCTTC. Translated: CASSQVPGQPPNEQFF.

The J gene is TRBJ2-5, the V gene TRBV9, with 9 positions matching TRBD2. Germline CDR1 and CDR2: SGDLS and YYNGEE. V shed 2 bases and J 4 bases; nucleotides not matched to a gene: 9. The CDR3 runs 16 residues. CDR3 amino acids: CASSVQPSGTGETQYF. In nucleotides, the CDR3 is TGTGCCAGCAGCGTTCAACCTAGCGGGACGGGAGAGACCCAGTACTTC.

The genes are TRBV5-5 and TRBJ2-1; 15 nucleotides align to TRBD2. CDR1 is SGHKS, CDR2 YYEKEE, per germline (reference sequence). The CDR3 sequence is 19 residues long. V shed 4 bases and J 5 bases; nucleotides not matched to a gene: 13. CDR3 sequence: CASSPTGTSGRFPHNEQFF. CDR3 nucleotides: TGTGCCAGCAGCCCCACCGGGACTAGCGGGAGGTTTCCCCACAATGAGCAGTTCTTC. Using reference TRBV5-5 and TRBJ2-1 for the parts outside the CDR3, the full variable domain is DAGVTQSPTHLIKTRGQQVTLRCSPISGHKSVSWYQQVLGQGPQFIFQYYEKEERGRGNFPDRFSARQFPNYSSELNVNALLLGDSALYLCASSPTGTSGRFPHNEQFFGPGTRLTVL.

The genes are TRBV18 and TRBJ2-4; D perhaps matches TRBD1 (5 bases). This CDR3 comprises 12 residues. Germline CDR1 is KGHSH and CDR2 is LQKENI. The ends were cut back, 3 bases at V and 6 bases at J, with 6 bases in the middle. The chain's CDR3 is CASSPDRNIQYF. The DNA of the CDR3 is TGTGCCAGCTCACCCGACAGAAACATTCAGTACTTC.

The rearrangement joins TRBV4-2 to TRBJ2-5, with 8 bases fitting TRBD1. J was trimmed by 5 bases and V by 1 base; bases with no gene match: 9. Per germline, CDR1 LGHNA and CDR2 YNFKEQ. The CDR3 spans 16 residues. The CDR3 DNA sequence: TGTGCCAGCAGCCAAGGGGCAGGGGGCATATTGGAGACCCAGTACTTC. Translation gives CASSQGAGGILETQYF.

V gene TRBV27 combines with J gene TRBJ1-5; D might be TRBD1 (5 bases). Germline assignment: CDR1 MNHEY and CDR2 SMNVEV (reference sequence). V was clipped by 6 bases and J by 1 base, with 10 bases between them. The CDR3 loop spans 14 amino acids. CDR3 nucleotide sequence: TGTGCCAGCAGCCCGTCAGGGAGCAATCAGCCCCAGCATTTT. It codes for CASSPSGSNQPQHF.

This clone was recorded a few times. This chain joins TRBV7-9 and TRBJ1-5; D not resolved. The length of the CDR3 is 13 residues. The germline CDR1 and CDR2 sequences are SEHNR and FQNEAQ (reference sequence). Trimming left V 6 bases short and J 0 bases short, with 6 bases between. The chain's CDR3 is CASSFHSNQPQHF. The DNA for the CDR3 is TGTGCCAGCAGTTTTCATAGCAATCAGCCCCAGCATTTT. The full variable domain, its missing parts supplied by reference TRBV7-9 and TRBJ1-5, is DTGVSQNPRHKITKRGQNVTFRCDPISEHNRLYWYRQTLGQGPEFLTYFQNEAQLEKSRLLSDRFSAERPKGSFSTLEIQRTEQGDSAMYLCASSFHSNQPQHFGDGTRLSIL.

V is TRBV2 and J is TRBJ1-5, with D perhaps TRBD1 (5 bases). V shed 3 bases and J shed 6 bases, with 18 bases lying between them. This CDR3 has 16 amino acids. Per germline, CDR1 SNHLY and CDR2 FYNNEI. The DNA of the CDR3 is TGTGCCAGCAGTGAGCGGCTTTCAGGGTGGATTCAGCCCCAGCATTTT. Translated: CASSERLSGWIQPQHF.

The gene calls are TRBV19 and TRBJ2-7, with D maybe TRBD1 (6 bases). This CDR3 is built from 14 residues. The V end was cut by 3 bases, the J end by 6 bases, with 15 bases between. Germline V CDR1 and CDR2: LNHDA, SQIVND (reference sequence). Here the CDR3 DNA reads TGTGCCAGTAGTATCTCGGGACAATTGAGCGAGCAGTACTTC. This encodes CASSISGQLSEQYF.

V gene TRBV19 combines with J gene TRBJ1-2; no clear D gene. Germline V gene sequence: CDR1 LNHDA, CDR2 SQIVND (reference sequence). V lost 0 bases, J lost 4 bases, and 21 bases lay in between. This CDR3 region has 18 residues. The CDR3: CASSIDLPGSGKLYGYTF. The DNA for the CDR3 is TGTGCCAGTAGTATAGATCTACCGGGCAGCGGTAAACTCTATGGCTACACCTTC.

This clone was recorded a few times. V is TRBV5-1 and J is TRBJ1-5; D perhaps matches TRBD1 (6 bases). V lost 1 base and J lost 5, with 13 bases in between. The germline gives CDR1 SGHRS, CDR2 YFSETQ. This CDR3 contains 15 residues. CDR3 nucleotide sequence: TGCGCCAGCAGCTTGCATGGGCCAGGGGATCAGCCCCAGCATTTT. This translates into CASSLHGPGDQPQHF.

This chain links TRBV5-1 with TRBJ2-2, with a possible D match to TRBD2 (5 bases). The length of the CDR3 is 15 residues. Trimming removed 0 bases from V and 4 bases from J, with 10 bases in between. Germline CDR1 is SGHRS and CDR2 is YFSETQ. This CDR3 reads CASSLDAGSTGELFF. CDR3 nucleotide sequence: TGCGCCAGCAGCTTGGATGCGGGTAGCACCGGGGAGCTGTTTTTT.

The CDR3 DNA reads as TGCGCCAGCAGCTTGGAGGGAGAAGGCGGGGAGCTGTTTTTT. Its protein product is CASSLEGEGGELFF. The rearrangement links TRBV5-1 to TRBJ2-2, with D possibly being TRBD2 (5 bases). V was shortened by 0 bases and J by 7 bases, with 10 bases between the two germline ends. The CDR3 totals 14 residues. CDR1 and CDR2 from the germline V gene are SGHRS and YFSETQ.

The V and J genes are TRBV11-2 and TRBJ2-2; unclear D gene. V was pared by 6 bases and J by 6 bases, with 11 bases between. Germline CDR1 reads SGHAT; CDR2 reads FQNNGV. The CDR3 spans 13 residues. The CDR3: CASSLLLAGELFF. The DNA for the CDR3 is TGTGCCAGCAGTTTGCTACTCGCCGGGGAGCTGTTTTTT. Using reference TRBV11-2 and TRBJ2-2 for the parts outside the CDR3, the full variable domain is EAGVAQSPRYKIIEKRQSVAFWCNPISGHATLYWYQQILGQGPKLLIQFQNNGVVDDSQLPKDRFSAERLKGVDSTLKIQPAKLEDSAVYLCASSLLLAGELFFGEGSRLTVL.

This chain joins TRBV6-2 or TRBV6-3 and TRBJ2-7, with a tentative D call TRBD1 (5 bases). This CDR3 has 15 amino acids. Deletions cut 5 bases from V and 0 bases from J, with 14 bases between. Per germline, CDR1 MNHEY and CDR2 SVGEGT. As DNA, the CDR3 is TGTGCCAGCAGTCAAGGACATACAGCCTCCTACGAGCAGTACTTC. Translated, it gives CASSQGHTASYEQYF.

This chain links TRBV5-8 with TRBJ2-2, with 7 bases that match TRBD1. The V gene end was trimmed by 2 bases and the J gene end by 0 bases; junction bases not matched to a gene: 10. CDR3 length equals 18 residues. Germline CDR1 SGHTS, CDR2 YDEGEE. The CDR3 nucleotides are TGTGCCAGCAGCTTACTCCGGGACAGTGGATCGAACACCGGGGAGCTGTTTTTT. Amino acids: CASSLLRDSGSNTGELFF.

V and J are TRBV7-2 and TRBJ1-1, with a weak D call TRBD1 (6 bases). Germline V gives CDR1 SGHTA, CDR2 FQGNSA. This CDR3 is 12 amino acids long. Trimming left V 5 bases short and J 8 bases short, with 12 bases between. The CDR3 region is CASSPRQEEAFF. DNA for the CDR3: TGTGCCAGCAGCCCGCGACAGGAGGAAGCTTTCTTT.

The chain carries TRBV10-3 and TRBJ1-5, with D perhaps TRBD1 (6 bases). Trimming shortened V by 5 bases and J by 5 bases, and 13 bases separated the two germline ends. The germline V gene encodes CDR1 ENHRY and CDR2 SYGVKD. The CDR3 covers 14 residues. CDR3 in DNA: TGTGCCATCAGTATCACAGGGTCAGATCAGCCCCAGCATTTT. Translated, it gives CAISITGSDQPQHF.

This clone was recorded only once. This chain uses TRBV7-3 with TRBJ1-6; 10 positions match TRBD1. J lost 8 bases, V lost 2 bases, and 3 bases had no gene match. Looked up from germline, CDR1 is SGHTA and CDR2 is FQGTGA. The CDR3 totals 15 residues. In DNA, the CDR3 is TGTGCCAGCAGCTTAGGGACAGGGGCTTATTCACCCCTCCACTTT. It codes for CASSLGTGAYSPLHF.

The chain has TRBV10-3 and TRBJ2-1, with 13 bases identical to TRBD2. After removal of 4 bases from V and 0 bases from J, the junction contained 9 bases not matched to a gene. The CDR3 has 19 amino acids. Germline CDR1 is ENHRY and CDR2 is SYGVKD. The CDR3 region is CAISAGLAGARSSYNEQFF. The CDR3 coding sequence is TGTGCCATCAGTGCTGGACTAGCGGGGGCCCGAAGCTCCTACAATGAGCAGTTCTTC.

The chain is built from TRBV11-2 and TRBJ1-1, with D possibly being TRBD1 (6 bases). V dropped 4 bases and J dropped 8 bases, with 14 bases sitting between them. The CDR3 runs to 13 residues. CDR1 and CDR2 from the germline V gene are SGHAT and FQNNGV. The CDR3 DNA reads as TGTGCCAGCAGCTGGACAGTAAACGCCGAAGCTTTCTTT. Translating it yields CASSWTVNAEAFF.

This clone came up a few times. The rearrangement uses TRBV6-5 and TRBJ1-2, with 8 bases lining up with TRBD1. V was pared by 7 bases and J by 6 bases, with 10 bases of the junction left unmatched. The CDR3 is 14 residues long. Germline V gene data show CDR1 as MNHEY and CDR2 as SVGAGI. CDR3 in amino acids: CASTWTGIGDGYTF. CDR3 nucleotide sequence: TGTGCCAGCACCTGGACAGGGATAGGGGATGGCTACACCTTC.

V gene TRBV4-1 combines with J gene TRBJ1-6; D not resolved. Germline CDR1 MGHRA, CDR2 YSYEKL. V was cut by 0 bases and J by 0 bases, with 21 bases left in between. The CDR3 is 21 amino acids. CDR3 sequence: CASSQDRREWQSISYNSPLHF. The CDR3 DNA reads TGCGCCAGCAGCCAAGATCGGAGGGAGTGGCAGTCGATCTCCTATAATTCACCCCTCCACTTT.